This T cell receptor (beta chain) was captured in a study of graft-versus-host responses after intestinal transplantation. About the research overall: Transplantation in recipients was multivisceral, liver-intestinal, or isolated intestinal. After anti-thymocyte globulin induction, recipients took tacrolimus and steroids for 2 to 3 years. General study findings and limits: GvH clone levels peaked in circulation, and this peak was associated with early post-transplant HvG declines. In recipient marrow, GvH clones were found, and some appeared first in ileum or blood.

Comment on this clone: Its antigen is undetermined.

Sequenced by immunoSEQ multiplex PCR; TCRdb stores in-frame clones only, minus some. The sample consists of about 98,000 clones, more than 75% of them appearing once. Per germline, CDR1 MNHNY and CDR2 SVGAGI (reference sequence). The V end lost 5 bases, the J end lost 8 bases, and 15 bases lay between the germline ends. There are 14 residues in the CDR3. The source was PBMCs, collected 255 days after intestinal transplant. This sequence originates from a human patient who received an intestinal transplant, so some T cells may come from the graft donor. The rearrangement uses TRBV6-6 and TRBJ2-2; tentative D call: TRBD2 (6 bases). In nucleotides, the CDR3 is TGTGCCAGCAGTCAGAAACGTCTAGCGGGGGAGCTGTTTTTT. Encoded protein: CASSQKRLAGELFF.